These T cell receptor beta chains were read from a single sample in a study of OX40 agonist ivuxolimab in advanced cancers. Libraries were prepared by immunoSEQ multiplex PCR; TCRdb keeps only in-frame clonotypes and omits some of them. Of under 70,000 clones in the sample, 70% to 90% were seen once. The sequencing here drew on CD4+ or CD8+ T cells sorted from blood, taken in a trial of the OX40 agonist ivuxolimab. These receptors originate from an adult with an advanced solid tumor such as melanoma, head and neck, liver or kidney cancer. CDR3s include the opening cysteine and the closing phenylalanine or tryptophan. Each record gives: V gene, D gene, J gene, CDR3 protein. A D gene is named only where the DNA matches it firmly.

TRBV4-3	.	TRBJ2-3	CASSQRWWDGTDTQYF
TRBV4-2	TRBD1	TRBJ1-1	CASSLGQTEAFF
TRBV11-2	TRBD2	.	CASSTLAGAYEQYF
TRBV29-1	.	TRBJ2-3	CSVEAGRGDTQYF
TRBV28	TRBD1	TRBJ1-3	CASSLAGQANSGNTIYF
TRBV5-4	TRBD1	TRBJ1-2	CASSLEGRGLRGYTF
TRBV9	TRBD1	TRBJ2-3	CASSTGQGLQYF
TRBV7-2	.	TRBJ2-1	CASSLGSVGGEQFF
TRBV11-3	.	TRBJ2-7	CASPRAGTYEQYF
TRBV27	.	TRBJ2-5	CASSGGVGGPGQTQYF
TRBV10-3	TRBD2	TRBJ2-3	CAISDRGRALGTDTQYF
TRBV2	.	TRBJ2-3	CASSVGTDTQYF
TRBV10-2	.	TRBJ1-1	CASREVGTEAFF
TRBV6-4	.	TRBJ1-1	CASSDSLNTEAFF
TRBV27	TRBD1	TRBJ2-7	CASSSGQGGEQYF
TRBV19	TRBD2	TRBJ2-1	CASRLAGGNNEQFF
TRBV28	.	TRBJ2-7	CASSFPGGRYEQYF
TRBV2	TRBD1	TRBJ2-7	CASSGGTGAGEQYF
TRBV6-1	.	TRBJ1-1	CASSEAFQGNTEAFF
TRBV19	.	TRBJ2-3	CASSIRGTDTQYF
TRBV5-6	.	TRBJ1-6	CASSSGLFSSPLHF
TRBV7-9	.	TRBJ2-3	CASSPGFTGTDTQYF
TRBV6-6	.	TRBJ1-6	CASSKEWQLDNSPLHF
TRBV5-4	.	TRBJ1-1	CASSHRDTETEAFF
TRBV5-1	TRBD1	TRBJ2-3	CASSLGGQGYTDTQYF
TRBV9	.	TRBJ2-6	CASSVTGTRVSGANVLTF
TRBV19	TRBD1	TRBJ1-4	CASTSWSGTGNEKLFF
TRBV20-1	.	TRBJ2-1	CSARDRYEQFF
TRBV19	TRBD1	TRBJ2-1	CASSPNRGQDNEQFF
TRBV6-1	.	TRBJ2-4	CASDSLGAQYF
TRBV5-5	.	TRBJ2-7	CASSRDTYEQYF
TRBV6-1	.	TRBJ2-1	CASSEANGRDEQFF
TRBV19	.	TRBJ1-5	CASSTRRSYSNQPQHF
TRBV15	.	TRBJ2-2	CATSRDSGTGLDGELFF
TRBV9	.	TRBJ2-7	CASSEGPGWEQYF
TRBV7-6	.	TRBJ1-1	CASSPRGKNTEAFF
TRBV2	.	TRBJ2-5	CASSATRSGVETQYF
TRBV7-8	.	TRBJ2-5	CASSLGTSETQYF
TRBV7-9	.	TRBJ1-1	CASSFGGSTEAFF
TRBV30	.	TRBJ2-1	CAWGESWEDNEQFF
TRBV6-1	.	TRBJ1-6	CASSEQDNSPLHF